This TCR beta chain stems from a study of T cell responses to AZD1222 COVID-19 vaccine. Study-wide background: Pooling covered second doses at about 4 or about 12 weeks. Whole-study results and caveats: Possibly, clonal diversity was underestimated; donors were largely white British and included more females. At 160-218 and 743-854, vaccine-associated CD4 TCRs were dominant, and they spanned spike. Repertoire sampling was restricted to post-peak T cell response timepoints.

Concerning this clone: Its target is unknown.

TCRdb's copy holds only in-frame clones and misses some; the assay was immunoSEQ multiplex PCR. The sample comprises about 55,000 clones, roughly 84% of which are singletons, and over 20% rests with the top ten. Germline V gives CDR1 MNHEY, CDR2 SVGAGI. V gave up 8 bases and J gave up 4 bases, with 18 bases separating them. This CDR3 has 15 residues. The chain employs TRBV6-5 and TRBJ1-5; tentatively, D is TRBD1 (6 bases). This sample comprised peripheral blood, obtained on day 0 of AZD1222 vaccination. The receptor was isolated from an adult in good health. The CDR3: CASFTGAGGNQPQHF. The CDR3 coding sequence is TGTGCCAGCTTTACGGGGGCAGGAGGTAATCAGCCCCAGCATTTT.